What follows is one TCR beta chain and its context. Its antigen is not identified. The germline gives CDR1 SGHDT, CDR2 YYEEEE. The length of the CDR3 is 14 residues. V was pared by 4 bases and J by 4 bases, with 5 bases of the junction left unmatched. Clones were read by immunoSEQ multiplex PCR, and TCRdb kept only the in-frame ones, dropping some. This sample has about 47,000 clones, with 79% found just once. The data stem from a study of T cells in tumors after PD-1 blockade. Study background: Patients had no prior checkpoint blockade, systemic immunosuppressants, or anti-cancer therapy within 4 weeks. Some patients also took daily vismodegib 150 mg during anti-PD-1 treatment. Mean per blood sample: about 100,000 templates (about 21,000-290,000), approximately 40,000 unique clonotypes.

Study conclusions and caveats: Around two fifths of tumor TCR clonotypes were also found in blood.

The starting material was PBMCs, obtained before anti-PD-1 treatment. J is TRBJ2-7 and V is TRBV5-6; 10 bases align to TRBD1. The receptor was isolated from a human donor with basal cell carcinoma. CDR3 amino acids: CASSRDRGAYEQYF. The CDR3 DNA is TGTGCCAGCAGCCGGGACAGGGGCGCGTACGAGCAGTACTTC. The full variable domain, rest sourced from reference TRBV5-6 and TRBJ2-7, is DAGVTQSPTHLIKTRGQQVTLRCSPKSGHDTVSWYQQALGQGPQFIFQYYEEEERQRGNFPDRFSGHQFPNYSSELNVNALLLGDSALYLCASSRDRGAYEQYFGPGTRLTVT.